Listed below are T cell receptor beta chains from one sample, sequenced in a study of blood T cell repertoires in COVID-19. Measured with immunoSEQ multiplex PCR; TCRdb has only the in-frame clones, and not every one. The sample gives about 220,000 clones, around 88% of which show up once; about 3% is in the top ten. Sequenced: peripheral blood. These receptors all come from a woman in her 30s who had recovered from COVID-19. The CDR3 runs from the conserved cysteine through the conserved F or W. Fields, in order: V gene, D gene, J gene, CDR3 length, clone size, CDR3 DNA, CDR3 protein. D genes are given only for firm matches. Clone size is stated in some rows and not others, as once, few, many or a class when expanded.

>TRBV6-5|TRBD1|TRBJ1-2|15|NA
TGTGCCAGCAGAGCTGACAGGGGGCGCGTAATAGGCTACACCTTC
CASRADRGRVIGYTF
>TRBV6-5|TRBD1|TRBJ2-4|13|NA
TGTGCCACATGGGCAGGGGGCGTAGGCATTCAGTACTTC
CATWAGGVGIQYF
>TRBV5-1|TRBD2|TRBJ2-7|16|NA
TGCGCCAGCAGCTTGGCGACTAGCGGGGGAGCCTACGAGCAGTACTTC
CASSLATSGGAYEQYF
>TRBV6-2/TRBV6-3|TRBD1|TRBJ2-7|13|NA
TGTGCCAGCAGTTACCGGGACAGTTACGAGCAGTACTTC
CASSYRDSYEQYF
>TRBV11-3|TRBD1|TRBJ2-2|15|once
TGTGCCAGCAGCCCCGGGACAGAGAACACCGGGGAGCTGTTTTTT
CASSPGTENTGELFF
>TRBV29-1|NA|TRBJ2-6|20|NA
TGCAGCGCGCAAACTACACAACAGGGCCCTAAAGGCTCTGGGGCCAACGTCCTGACTTTC
CSAQTTQQGPKGSGANVLTF
>TRBV19|TRBD1|TRBJ2-7|14|NA
TGTGCCAGTAGCCCGTCCCGGGACAGCTACGAGCAGTACTTC
CASSPSRDSYEQYF
>TRBV9|TRBD1|TRBJ1-2|15|NA
TGTGCCAGCAGCGTCCCACCGACAGGGGGCGATGGCTACACCTTC
CASSVPPTGGDGYTF
>TRBV19|TRBD1|TRBJ1-1|14|NA
TGTGCCAGTAGTATAGGCCCAGGGGGCACTGAAGCTTTCTTT
CASSIGPGGTEAFF
>TRBV6-5|TRBD2|TRBJ2-3|15|NA
TGTGCCAGCCAGGGACTAGCGGGGAGGATAGATACGCAGTATTTT
CASQGLAGRIDTQYF
>TRBV23-1|NA|TRBJ1-4|14|NA
TGCGCCAGCAGTCAAGGCCCAACTAATGAAAAACTGTTTTTT
CASSQGPTNEKLFF
>TRBV4-1|NA|TRBJ2-7|14|once
TGCGCCAGCAGCCAAGATCCTACTATCTACGAGCAGTACTTC
CASSQDPTIYEQYF
>TRBV6-2/TRBV6-3|NA|TRBJ1-5|19|NA
TGTGCCAGCAGCTCTCGCTGGGGGGAGAACGGATATAGCAATCAGCCCCAGCATTTT
CASSSRWGENGYSNQPQHF
>TRBV7-9|NA|TRBJ2-3|12|NA
TGTGCCAGCAGTTTAATTCCGGATACGCAGTATTTT
CASSLIPDTQYF
>TRBV18|NA|TRBJ2-1|17|NA
TGTGCCAGCTCACCAGACAGTGCCATTAACTTCAACAATGAGCAGTTCTTC
CASSPDSAINFNNEQFF
>TRBV27|NA|TRBJ1-3|17|NA
TGTGCCAGCAGTTTGAGAGGCCCTTCGTACCCTGGAAACACCATATATTTT
CASSLRGPSYPGNTIYF
>TRBV12-5|TRBD1|TRBJ1-1|15|NA
TGTGCTAGTGGTTTGGGACAGGGATGGGGCACTGAAGCTTTCTTT
CASGLGQGWGTEAFF
>TRBV25-1|TRBD1|TRBJ1-1|13|NA
TGTGCCAGCGGGGGACAGCAGAACACTGAAGCTTTCTTT
CASGGQQNTEAFF
>TRBV6-2/TRBV6-3|NA|TRBJ1-2|12|NA
TGTGCCAGCAGTTACGGCAGCTATGGCTACACCTTC
CASSYGSYGYTF
>TRBV6-5|TRBD2|TRBJ2-5|15|NA
TGTGCCAGCAGTTACTCGGGACTAGCGGGGGAGACCCAGTACTTC
CASSYSGLAGETQYF
>TRBV2|NA|TRBJ1-1|13|once
TGTGCCAGCCTGCCGCTACAGGGCGCTGAAGCTTTCTTT
CASLPLQGAEAFF
>TRBV4-2|NA|TRBJ1-1|15|NA
TGTGCCAGCAGCCCGGACAGTGGGATGAACACTGAAGCTTTCTTT
CASSPDSGMNTEAFF
>TRBV3-1/TRBV3-2|TRBD1|TRBJ1-2|16|NA
TGTGCCAGCAGCCAAGTAATAGGGGGCTCTAACTATGGCTACACCTTC
CASSQVIGGSNYGYTF
>TRBV3-1/TRBV3-2|NA|TRBJ2-3|16|NA
TGTGCCAGCAGCCAAGAGTCTTGGAGGAGCACAGATACGCAGTATTTT
CASSQESWRSTDTQYF
>TRBV3-1/TRBV3-2|NA|TRBJ1-3|15|NA
TGTGCCAGCAGCCAGTCGGACTTCTCTGGAAACACCATATATTTT
CASSQSDFSGNTIYF
>TRBV18|TRBD1|TRBJ2-7|18|NA
TGTGCCAGCTCACCACTCCTCTCAACCGGGACAGGGAGCTACGAGCAGTACTTC
CASSPLLSTGTGSYEQYF
>TRBV7-6|TRBD2|TRBJ2-7|17|NA
TGTGCCAGCAGCTTAGGCTGGGGGACTAGCGGGATGAACGAGCAGTACTTC
CASSLGWGTSGMNEQYF
>TRBV3-1/TRBV3-2|NA|TRBJ1-2|14|NA
TGTGCCAGCAGCCAAGATGTCGGCGGGGGTGGCTACACCTTC
CASSQDVGGGGYTF
>TRBV6-1|TRBD1|TRBJ1-5|13|NA
TGTGCCAGCAGTGAACGACAGGGGCAGCCCCAGCATTTT
CASSERQGQPQHF
>TRBV7-3|TRBD2|TRBJ2-1|17|NA
TGTGCCAGCAGCTTAAGTAGGGCTGCGGGGGGCCACAATGAGCAGTTCTTC
CASSLSRAAGGHNEQFF
>TRBV6-1|TRBD2|TRBJ2-7|15|NA
TGTGCCAGCAGTGAACTAGCGGGGGGCGCTAAGGAGCAGTACTTC
CASSELAGGAKEQYF
>TRBV7-9|NA|TRBJ1-6|13|NA
TGTGCCAGCGATCCAGACAGCTATTCACCCCTCCACTTT
CASDPDSYSPLHF
>TRBV3-1/TRBV3-2|TRBD1|TRBJ1-4|15|few
TGTGCCAGCAGCTCCTGGACAGGGGGTGGGGAAAAACTGTTTTTT
CASSSWTGGGEKLFF
>TRBV12-3/TRBV12-4|NA|TRBJ1-2|13|once
TGTGCCAGCAGTTTGGGGCCAGACTATGGCTACACCTTC
CASSLGPDYGYTF